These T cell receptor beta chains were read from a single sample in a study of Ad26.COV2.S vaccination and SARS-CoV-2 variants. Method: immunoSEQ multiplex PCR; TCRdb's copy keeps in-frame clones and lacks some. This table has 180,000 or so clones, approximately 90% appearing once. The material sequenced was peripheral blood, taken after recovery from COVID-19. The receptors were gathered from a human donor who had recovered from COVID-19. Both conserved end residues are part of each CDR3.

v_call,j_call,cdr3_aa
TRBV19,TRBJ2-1,CASSSGTLLYNEQFF
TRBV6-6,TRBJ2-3,CASSLAGGYTDTQYF
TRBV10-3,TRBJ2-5,CAISESGSGGHQETQYF
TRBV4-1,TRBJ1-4,CASSHRGGANEKLFF
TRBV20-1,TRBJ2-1,CSASVGLGREQFF
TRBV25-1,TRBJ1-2,CASSEIYGYTF
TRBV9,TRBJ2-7,CASSVGGTQAYEQYF
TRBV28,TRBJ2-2,CASSLGPHTPDTGELFF
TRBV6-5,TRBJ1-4,CASSSVLATNEKLFF
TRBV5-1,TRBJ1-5,CASRGGVNQPQHF
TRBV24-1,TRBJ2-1,CATSVSGGLYNEQFF
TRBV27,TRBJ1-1,CASSDATGGYTEAFF
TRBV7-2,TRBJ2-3,CASSLEGHNTQYF
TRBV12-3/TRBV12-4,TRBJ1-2,CASSLLQGYGYTF
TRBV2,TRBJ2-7,CASKRARSYEQYF
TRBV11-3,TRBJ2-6,CASGPSGANVLTF
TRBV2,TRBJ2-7,CASTFSGTGKYEQYF
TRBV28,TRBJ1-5,CASSSTGSVQPQHF
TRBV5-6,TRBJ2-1,CASSYPGERNYNEQFF
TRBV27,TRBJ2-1,CASSLAGEYNEQFF
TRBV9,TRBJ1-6,CASSVVGGNSPLHF
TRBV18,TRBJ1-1,CASSPFTTAMNTEAFF
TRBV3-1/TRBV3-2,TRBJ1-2,CASSQGRFRGYTF
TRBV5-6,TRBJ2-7,CASCSWGMYEQYF
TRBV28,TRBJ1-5,CASRYGGGINQPQHF
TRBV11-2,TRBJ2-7,CASSLVLAGGSYEQYF
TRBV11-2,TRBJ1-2,CASSLEPGHGYTF
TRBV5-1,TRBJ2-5,CASSFFSRGTSGGVVWETQYF
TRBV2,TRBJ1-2,CASSEAQGMIYGYTF
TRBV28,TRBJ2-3,CASSPSGGASDTQYF
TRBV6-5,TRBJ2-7,CASSWGAGEQYF
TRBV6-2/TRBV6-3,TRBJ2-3,CASSSTDTQYF
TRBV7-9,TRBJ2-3,CASSLVGDADTQYF
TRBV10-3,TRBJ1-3,CAISDPGAGNTIYF
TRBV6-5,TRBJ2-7,CASTQRWGAVDEQYF
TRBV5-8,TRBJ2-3,CASSLGIGGYTDTQYF
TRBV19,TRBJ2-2,CASSIGSNTGELFF
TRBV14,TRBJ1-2,CASTAEGQGLTGYTF
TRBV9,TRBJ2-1,CASSVQGDNEQFF
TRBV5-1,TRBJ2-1,CASSPQGLAGGPAYNEQFF
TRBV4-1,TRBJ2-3,CASSQAAGTMDTQYF
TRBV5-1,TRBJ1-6,CASSSRTGLGALHF
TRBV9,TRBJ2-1,CASSGYPSGREAHNEQFF
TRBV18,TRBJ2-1,CASSPPGTGNEQFF
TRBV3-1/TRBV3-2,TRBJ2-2,CASRLALGELFF
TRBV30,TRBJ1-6,CAWSRGTRNSPLHF
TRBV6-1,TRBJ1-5,CASSEEGQGSQPQHF
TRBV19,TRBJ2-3,CATSTGLSDTQYF
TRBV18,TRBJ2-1,CASSPRGGDLYNEQFF
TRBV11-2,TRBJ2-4,CASSFWRGNIQYF
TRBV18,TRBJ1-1,CASSPGEGRNTEAFF
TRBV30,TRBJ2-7,CAWSLAGAGPRSYEQYF
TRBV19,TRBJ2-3,CATSQGGLEDTQYF
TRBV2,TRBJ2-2,CASRKMADTGELFF